The 18 T cell receptor beta chains reported below all come from one sample, sequenced in a study of beta chain features in type 1 diabetes. All of the isolated RNA was reverse transcribed, so expressed TCRB transcripts were sequenced. TCRdb's copy holds only in-frame clones and misses some; the assay was immunoSEQ multiplex PCR. The sample shows roughly 370,000 clones, around 13% of them seen only once. The source material was naive CD4+ T cells from blood. Source of these receptors: a young man in good health.

This clone was recorded many times. This chain links TRBV13 with TRBJ2-4; D unclear. Trimming pared 2 bases from V and 6 bases from J, leaving 5 bases between. Germline loops: CDR1 PRHDT, CDR2 FYEKMQ (reference sequence). The CDR3 spans 12 residues. This CDR3 is CASSLRTNIQYF. The CDR3 nucleotides read TGTGCCAGCAGCTTAAGGACAAACATTCAGTACTTC.

This clone was detected only a few times. Other DNA sequences in the same sample also yield this CDR3. This chain links TRBV5-1 with TRBJ1-5; D unclear. Germline lookup yields CDR1 SGHRS and CDR2 YFSETQ. The CDR3 loop spans 13 amino acids. The V end lost 0 bases, the J end lost 3 bases, and 4 bases lay between the germline ends. In nucleotides, the CDR3 is TGCGCCAGCAGCTTGGACATCAATCAGCCCCAGCATTTT. Protein product: CASSLDINQPQHF.

The rearrangement joins TRBV29-1 to TRBJ1-1; no reliable D call. V lost 5 bases, J lost 5 bases, and 15 bases lay in between. The germline V gene encodes CDR1 SQVTM and CDR2 ANQGSEA. The CDR3 runs 13 residues. CDR3 sequence (DNA): TGCAGCGTTATAGGTGCCTCGGGGACTGAAGCTTTCTTT. Translating it yields CSVIGASGTEAFF.

This sequence joins TRBV5-4 and TRBJ1-2; D uncertain. The CDR3 consists of 14 residues. The V gene's germline CDR1 is SGHNT and CDR2 YYREEE (reference sequence). Trimming took off 3 bases at V and 4 bases at J, with 13 bases between the two ends. The CDR3 bases are TGTGCCAGCAGCTCCTCGGGGAGCTTCTATGGCTACACCTTC. This sequence encodes CASSSSGSFYGYTF.

The rearrangement links TRBV7-2 to TRBJ2-5; D may match TRBD1 or TRBD2 (5 bases each). The CDR3 consists of 13 residues. The germline V gene encodes CDR1 SGHTA and CDR2 FQGNSA. The V end lost 8 bases, the J end lost 5 bases, and 15 bases lay between the germline ends. CDR3 sequence: CASLRGVGETQYF. The CDR3 DNA follows: TGTGCCAGCTTGAGGGGAGTGGGTGAGACCCAGTACTTC. The full variable domain, rest sourced from reference TRBV7-2 and TRBJ2-5, is GAGVSQSPSNKVTEKGKDVELRCDPISGHTALYWYRQSLGQGLEFLIYFQGNSAPDKSGLPSDRFSAERTGGSVSTLTIQRTQQEDSAVYLCASLRGVGETQYFGPGTRLLVL.

The chain recombines TRBV9 with TRBJ2-1; 9 nucleotides match TRBD2. This CDR3 comprises 15 residues. Germline-derived CDR1 and CDR2 are SGDLS and YYNGEE. V dropped 4 bases and J dropped 7; count of bases not matched to a gene: 9. CDR3 DNA sequence: TGTGCCAGCAGCAAAATAGCGGGAGAAGGTAATGAGCAGTTCTTC. This gives the protein CASSKIAGEGNEQFF.

This clone was seen a few times. The chain has TRBV19 and TRBJ2-2, with D possibly being TRBD1 (5 bases). This CDR3 is 13 amino acids long. Germline V lookup: CDR1 LNHDA, CDR2 SQIVND (reference sequence). Trimming left V 7 bases short and J 8 bases short, with 14 bases between. The CDR3 DNA is TGTGCCAGTATCGGGCAGGGCCGGGGGGAGCTGTTTTTT. Amino acid sequence: CASIGQGRGELFF.

The V call is TRBV30, the J call TRBJ2-3, with D tentatively TRBD2 (6 bases). The CDR3 is 14 residues long. The germline V gene has CDR1 GTSNPN and CDR2 SVGIG (reference sequence). Trimming removed 0 bases from V and 5 bases from J, with 12 bases in between. This CDR3 is CAWSVTGVGDTQYF. CDR3 sequence (DNA): TGTGCCTGGAGTGTAACGGGAGTAGGAGATACGCAGTATTTT. Together with reference TRBV30 and TRBJ2-3, the CDR3 gives the full variable domain: SQTIHQWPATLVQPVGSPLSLECTVEGTSNPNLYWYRQAAGRGLQLLFYSVGIGQISSEVPQNLSASRPQDRQFILSSKKLLLSDSGFYLCAWSVTGVGDTQYFGPGTRLTVL.

The chain employs TRBV27 and TRBJ2-7; D might be TRBD2 (6 bases). Trimming left V 0 bases short and J 4 bases short, with 13 bases between. The germline CDR1 and CDR2 sequences are MNHEY and SMNVEV (reference sequence). The CDR3 covers 15 residues. This CDR3 is CASSLSPAGIYEQYV. For the CDR3, the DNA is TGTGCCAGCAGTTTATCCCCCGCGGGAATATACGAGCAGTACGTC.

CDR3 amino acids: CASSLGHLYEQYV. In DNA form, the CDR3 reads TGTGCCAGCAGTCTTGGACATCTCTACGAGCAGTACGTC. J is TRBJ2-7 and V is TRBV25-1, with D possibly being TRBD1 (5 bases). Germline lookup yields CDR1 MGHDK and CDR2 SYGVNS. V shed 5 bases and J shed 3 bases, with 11 bases lying between them. This CDR3 is built from 13 residues.

This clone was observed a few times. This sequence joins TRBV2 and TRBJ1-2, with 10 bases identical to TRBD1. The V gene end was trimmed by 5 bases and the J gene end by 8 bases; junction bases not matched to a gene: 11. Germline-derived CDR1 and CDR2 are SNHLY and FYNNEI. The CDR3 is 15 amino acids. This CDR3 reads CASSKSGDRGGGYTF. In DNA, the CDR3 is TGTGCCAGCAGTAAAAGCGGGGACAGGGGTGGCGGCTACACCTTC.

This clone was picked up a small number of times. Other DNA sequences from this sample encode an identical CDR3 as well. The V call is TRBV9, the J call TRBJ2-5, with 9 positions matching TRBD2. Per the germline V gene, CDR1 is SGDLS and CDR2 is YYNGEE. The ends lost 1 base at V and 1 base at J; junction bases unmatched: 2. The CDR3 consists of 15 residues. CDR3 in DNA: TGTGCCAGCAGCGTAAAAGCGGGGGGCCAAGAGACCCAGTACTTC. The encoded protein is CASSVKAGGQETQYF. Supplemented by reference TRBV9 and TRBJ2-5, the full variable domain reads DSGVTQTPKHLITATGQRVTLRCSPRSGDLSVYWYQQSLDQGLQFLIQYYNGEERAKGNILERFSAQQFPDLHSELNLSSLELGDSALYFCASSVKAGGQETQYFGPGTRLLVL.

This clone was detected only a few times. J is TRBJ1-1 and V is TRBV19, with D uncertain. Germline V gives CDR1 LNHDA, CDR2 SQIVND (reference sequence). This CDR3 has 13 amino acids. With 3 bases removed from V and 3 bases from J, the gap between germline ends came to 8 bases. In DNA, the CDR3 is TGTGCCAGTAGTATCGTCGTGGACACTGAAGCTTTCTTT. Encoded protein: CASSIVVDTEAFF.

The rearrangement links TRBV28 to TRBJ2-7; 11 bases agree with TRBD1. The V and J ends lost 6 bases and 7 bases, in that order; junction bases with no gene match: 8. This CDR3 is built from 14 residues. CDR1 and CDR2 from the germline V gene are MDHEN and SYDVKM. CDR3 in amino acids: CASSPGQGAREQYV. Here the CDR3 DNA reads TGTGCCAGCAGCCCAGGACAGGGGGCGAGGGAGCAGTACGTC.

The sample holds a few counts of this clone. The chain carries TRBV30 and TRBJ2-5; 9 nucleotides align to TRBD1. J was trimmed by 5 bases and V by 2 bases; bases with no gene match: 9. The germline CDR1 and CDR2 sequences are GTSNPN and SVGIG (reference sequence). The CDR3 length is 15 residues. The CDR3 spells CAWSSYRGRWETQYF. DNA of the CDR3: TGTGCCTGGAGTTCATACAGGGGGCGCTGGGAGACCCAGTACTTC.

CDR3 protein: CASSAASGYTF. DNA for the CDR3: TGTGCCAGCAGCGCAGCCAGTGGCTACACCTTC. V usage is TRBV9 and J usage is TRBJ1-2, with D hard to call. Germline V gene sequence: CDR1 SGDLS, CDR2 YYNGEE. There are 11 residues in the CDR3. Trimming stripped 3 bases from V and 7 bases from J, with 7 bases between.

The chain recombines TRBV5-1 with TRBJ2-3; D is unresolved. The CDR3 consists of 13 residues. Per germline, CDR1 SGHRS and CDR2 YFSETQ. The V gene lost 0 bases and the J gene lost 2 bases, with 4 bases spanning the gap. The CDR3 DNA reads TGCGCCAGCAGCTTGGCACACACAGATACGCAGTATTTT. Protein: CASSLAHTDTQYF.

This clone has a handful of counts. The rearrangement joins TRBV4-3 to TRBJ1-2, with 7 bases identical to TRBD1. Germline CDR1 reads LGHNA; CDR2 reads YSLEER. The V segment lost 3 bases and the J segment 4 bases; nucleotides outside the gene matches: 11. The CDR3 is 16 amino acids. The CDR3 DNA sequence: TGCGCCAGCAGCCAGGCCTCAGGGGGTGGTGGCTATGGCTACACCTTC. Amino acid sequence: CASSQASGGGGYGYTF.